This TCR beta chain was profiled in a study of regulatory T cells in long-lasting Graves disease. Time point of the sample: newly diagnosed GD, antithyroid drugs for less than 3 months. Generation of the TCR library employed RNA extracted from PBMCs. J gave up 2 bases and V 7 bases, and 7 bases lay outside the gene matches. Germline V lookup: CDR1 LGHDT, CDR2 YNNKEL (reference sequence). The CDR3 is 14 residues long. HTBI primers from iRepertoire and Arm-PCR of CDR3 regions yielded the TCR beta libraries. TCRdb fed the multiplex PCR reads into MiXCR, producing one record per CDR3 protein. The sample lists hundreds of thousands of distinct CDR3 sequences; roughly 15% were seen once. This clonotype came up many times. In addition, the sample was reused for a study of T cells in Graves' hyperthyroidism and ophthalmopathy.

The starting material was peripheral blood mononuclear cells (PBMCs), obtained at new diagnosis, from a patient treated with antithyroid drugs. The chain joins TRBV3-1 to TRBJ1-1; TRBD1 matches at 7 bases. This TCR was recovered from a woman aged 30 to 39 with Graves disease. CDR3 sequence (DNA): TGTGCCAGCATCCCAGGGGACAGAAACACTGAAGCTTTCTTT. It is translated as CASIPGDRNTEAFF. The full variable domain, with the rest looked up from reference TRBV3-1 and TRBJ1-1, is DTAVSQTPKYLVTQMGNDKSIKCEQNLGHDTMYWYKQDSKKFLKIMFSYNNKELIINETVPNRFSPKSPDKAHLNLHINSLELGDSAVYFCASIPGDRNTEAFFGQGTRLTVV.